The clone carrying this T cell receptor (beta chain) was counted between two and nine times. The data originate from a study of tumour-infiltrating T cells in Burkitt lymphoma. Overall study: Overall and progression-free survival were predicted by productive clonality.

Sequenced by immunoSEQ multiplex PCR; TCRdb stores in-frame clones only, minus some. The table shows approximately 4,400 clones, with roughly 17% occurring only once. V was pared by 0 bases and J by 2 bases, with 11 bases between. This CDR3 is 15 amino acids long. Germline V lookup: CDR1 LGHNA, CDR2 YSLEER. This clonotype was obtained from a human donor with diffuse large B-cell lymphoma. Some clones in this sample may be carry-over from other donors' samples. This chain links TRBV4-3 with TRBJ2-7, with a tentative D call TRBD2 (7 bases). The sample comprised tumor tissue. The CDR3 DNA follows: TGCGCCAGCAGCCAAGAGTGGGGGGGGCCCTACGAGCAGTACTTC. This gives the protein CASSQEWGGPYEQYF.